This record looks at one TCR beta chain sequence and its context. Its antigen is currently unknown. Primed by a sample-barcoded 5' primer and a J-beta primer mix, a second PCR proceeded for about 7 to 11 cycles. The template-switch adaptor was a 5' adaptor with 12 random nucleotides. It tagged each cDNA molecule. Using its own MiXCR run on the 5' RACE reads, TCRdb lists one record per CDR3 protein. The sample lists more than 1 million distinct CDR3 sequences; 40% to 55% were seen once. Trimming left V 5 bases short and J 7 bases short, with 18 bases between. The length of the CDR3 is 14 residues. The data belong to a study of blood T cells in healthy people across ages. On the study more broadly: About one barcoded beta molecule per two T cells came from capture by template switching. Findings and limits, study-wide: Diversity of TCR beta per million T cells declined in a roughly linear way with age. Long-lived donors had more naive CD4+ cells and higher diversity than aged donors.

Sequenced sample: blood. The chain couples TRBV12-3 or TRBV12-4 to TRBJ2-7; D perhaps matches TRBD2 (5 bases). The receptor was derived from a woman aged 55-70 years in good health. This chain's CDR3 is CASSDAGYAAEQYF. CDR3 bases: TGTGCCAGCAGTGACGCGGGCTATGCTGCTGAGCAGTACTTC.